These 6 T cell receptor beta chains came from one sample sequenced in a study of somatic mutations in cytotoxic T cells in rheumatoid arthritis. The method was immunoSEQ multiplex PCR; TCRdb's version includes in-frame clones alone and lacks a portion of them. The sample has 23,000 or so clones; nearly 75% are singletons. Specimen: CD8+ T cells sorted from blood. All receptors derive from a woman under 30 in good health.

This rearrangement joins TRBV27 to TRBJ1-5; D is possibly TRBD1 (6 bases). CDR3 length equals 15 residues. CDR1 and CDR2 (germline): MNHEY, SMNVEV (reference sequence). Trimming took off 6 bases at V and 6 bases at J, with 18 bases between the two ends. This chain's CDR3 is CASSFSGGQGQPQHF. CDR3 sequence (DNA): TGTGCCAGCAGCTTCAGTGGGGGGCAGGGTCAGCCCCAGCATTTT.

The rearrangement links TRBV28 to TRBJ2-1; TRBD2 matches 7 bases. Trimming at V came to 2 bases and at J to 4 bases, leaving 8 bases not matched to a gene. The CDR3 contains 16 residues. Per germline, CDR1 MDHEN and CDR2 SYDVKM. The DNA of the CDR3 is TGTGCCAGCAGTTTAATGGGGGGGGGTTCATACAATGAGCAGTTCTTC. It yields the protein CASSLMGGGSYNEQFF.

CDR3 sequence: CASSFPRSTEAFF. The CDR3 DNA sequence: TGTGCCAGCAGTTTTCCCAGGAGCACTGAAGCTTTCTTT. V and J are TRBV28 and TRBJ1-1; D gene ambiguous. This CDR3 has 13 amino acids. Between the trimmed V and J ends, which lost 3 bases and 4 bases, there was a span of 9 bases. The germline CDR1 and CDR2 sequences are MDHEN and SYDVKM.

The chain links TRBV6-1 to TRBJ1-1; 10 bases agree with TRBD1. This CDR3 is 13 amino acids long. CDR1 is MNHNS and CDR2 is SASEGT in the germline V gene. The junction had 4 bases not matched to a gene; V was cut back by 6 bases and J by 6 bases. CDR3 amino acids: CASSWDRGPEAFF. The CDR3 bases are TGTGCCAGCAGCTGGGACAGGGGCCCTGAAGCTTTCTTT.

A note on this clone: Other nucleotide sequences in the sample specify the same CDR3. CDR3 sequence (DNA): TGCAGCGTTGAGATTTGGGCCGGGGAGCTGTTTTTT. Protein sequence: CSVEIWAGELFF. This chain uses TRBV29-1 with TRBJ2-2; D not certain. The germline V and J ends were trimmed by 3 bases and 6 bases, with 8 bases remaining between them. There are 12 residues in the CDR3. Germline loops: CDR1 SQVTM, CDR2 ANQGSEA.

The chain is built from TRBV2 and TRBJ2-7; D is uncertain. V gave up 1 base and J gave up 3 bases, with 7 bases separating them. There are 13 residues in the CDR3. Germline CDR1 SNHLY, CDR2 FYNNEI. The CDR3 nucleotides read TGTGCCAGCAGTGAAGTTGATAGCTACGAGCAGTACTTC. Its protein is CASSEVDSYEQYF.